The sequence of this TCR beta chain was determined in a study of shared clonotypes between healthy human individuals. Study-wide results and caveats: The study's rarefaction showed incomplete sorted-subset sequencing despite large depth.

A word on this clone: What it recognizes is unknown.

V gave up 2 bases and J gave up 2 bases, with 3 bases separating them. Germline V gene data show CDR1 as SGHTA and CDR2 as FQGNSA. This CDR3 is built from 12 residues. Here immunoSEQ multiplex PCR was the method, and the copy in TCRdb shows in-frame clones only, minus some. The sample has some 2,000,000 clones; about 94% are singletons. There were only Caucasian adults among the donors, and all lived in Nashville, Tennessee. The specimen sequenced was naive CD4+ T cells sorted from blood. The subset denotes: CD45RA+ positively selected. This clonotype was obtained from a man aged 18 to 29 in good health. The chain joins TRBV7-2 to TRBJ1-1; D uncertain. CDR3 bases: TGTGCCAGCAGCTTATATAACACTGAAGCTTTCTTT. Its protein is CASSLYNTEAFF.